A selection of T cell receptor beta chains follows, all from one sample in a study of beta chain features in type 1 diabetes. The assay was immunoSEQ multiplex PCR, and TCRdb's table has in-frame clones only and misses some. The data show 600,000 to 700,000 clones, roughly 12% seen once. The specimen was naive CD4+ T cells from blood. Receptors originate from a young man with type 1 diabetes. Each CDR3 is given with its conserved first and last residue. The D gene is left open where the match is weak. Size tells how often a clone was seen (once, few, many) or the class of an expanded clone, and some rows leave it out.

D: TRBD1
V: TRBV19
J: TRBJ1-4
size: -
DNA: TGTGCCAGCGCTCAAACGGGGACAGTGACCGAAAAACTGTTTTTT
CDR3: CASAQTGTVTEKLFF

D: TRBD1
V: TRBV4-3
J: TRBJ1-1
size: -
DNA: TGCGCCAGCAGCCAGCGGATTACAGGGGGTTTGAACACTGAAGCTTTCTTT
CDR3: CASSQRITGGLNTEAFF

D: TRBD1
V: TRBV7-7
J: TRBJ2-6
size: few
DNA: TGTGCCAGCAGCTTAGAAGGGACAGGGTCCTCTGGGGCCAACGTCCTGACTTTC
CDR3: CASSLEGTGSSGANVLTF

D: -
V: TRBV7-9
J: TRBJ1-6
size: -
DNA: TGTGCCAGCAGCTTAGGGGCAGATAATTCACCCCTCCACTTT
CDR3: CASSLGADNSPLHF

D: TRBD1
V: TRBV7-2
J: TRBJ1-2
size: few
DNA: TGTGCCAGCAGCCTTCCGGGACAGGGGATTGGCTACACCTTC
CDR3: CASSLPGQGIGYTF

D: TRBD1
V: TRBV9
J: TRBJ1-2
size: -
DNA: TGTGCCAGCAGCGTAGAGGGGACAGGGAGCTACACCTTC
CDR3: CASSVEGTGSYTF

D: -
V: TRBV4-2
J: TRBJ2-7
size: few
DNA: TGTGCCAGCAGCCAAGGCCTCGGACTGTACGAGCAGTACTTC
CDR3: CASSQGLGLYEQYF

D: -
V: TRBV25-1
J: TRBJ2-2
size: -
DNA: TGTGCCAGCAGTCGGCCGGGACTCCTCCCCGGGGAGCTGTTTTTT
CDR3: CASSRPGLLPGELFF

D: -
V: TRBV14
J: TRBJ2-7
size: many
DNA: TGTGCCAGCAGCCACTTACCTTACGAGCAGTACTTC
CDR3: CASSHLPYEQYF

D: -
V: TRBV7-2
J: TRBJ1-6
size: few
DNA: TGTGCCAGCAGCTTGGAGTTATTCCCACCCCTCCACTTT
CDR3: CASSLELFPPLHF

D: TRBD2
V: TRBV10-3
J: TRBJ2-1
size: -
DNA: TGTGCCATCAGTAAACTAGCGGAGGAGGAGCAGTTCTTC
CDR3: CAISKLAEEEQFF

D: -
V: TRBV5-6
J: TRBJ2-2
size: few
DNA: TGTGCCAGCAGCTTGGGAGGCAGGGTGACCGGGGAGCTGTTTTTT
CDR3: CASSLGGRVTGELFF

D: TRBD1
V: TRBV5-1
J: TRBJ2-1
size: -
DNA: TGCGCCAGCAGCGCGTGGGACAGGGGTGAGTCAAGTTCCTACAATGAGCAGTTCTTC
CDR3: CASSAWDRGESSSYNEQFF

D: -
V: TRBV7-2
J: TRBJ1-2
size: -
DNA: TGTGCCAGCAGCTTAGAACTGGGGCTTGGCTACACCTTC
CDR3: CASSLELGLGYTF

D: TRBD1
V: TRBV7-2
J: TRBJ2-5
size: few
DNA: TGTGCCAGCAGCTTACGAGACAGGGGTTTGGGGGAGACCCAGTACTTC
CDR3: CASSLRDRGLGETQYF

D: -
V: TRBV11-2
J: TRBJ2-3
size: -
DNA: TGTGCCAGCAGCTTAGATAGTTTCCCAGATACGCAGTATTTT
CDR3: CASSLDSFPDTQYF

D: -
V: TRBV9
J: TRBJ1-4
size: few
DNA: TGTGCCAGCAGCGTAGACAGATCTAATGAAAAACTGTTTTTT
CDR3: CASSVDRSNEKLFF

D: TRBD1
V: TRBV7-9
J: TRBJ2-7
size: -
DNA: TGTGCCAGCAGCTGGGACAGCTACGAGCAGTACTTC
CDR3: CASSWDSYEQYF

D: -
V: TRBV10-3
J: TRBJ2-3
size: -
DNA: TGTGCCAGCAGCCCATACAGTTCGGATACGCAGTATTTT
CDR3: CASSPYSSDTQYF

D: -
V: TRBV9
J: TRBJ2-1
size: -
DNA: TGTGCCAGCAGGGAACCAAGACGGTTACTTCAATCAGGGAATGAGCAGTTCTTC
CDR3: CASREPRRLLQSGNEQFF

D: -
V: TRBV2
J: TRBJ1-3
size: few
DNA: TGTGCCAGCACCTCAAGCAACTCTGGAAACACCATATATTTT
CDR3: CASTSSNSGNTIYF

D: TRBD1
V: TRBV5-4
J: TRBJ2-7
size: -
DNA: TGTGCCAGCAGCACCGGGACAGGGATGTACGAGCAGTACTTC
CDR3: CASSTGTGMYEQYF

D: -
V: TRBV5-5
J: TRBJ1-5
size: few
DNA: TGTGCCAGCAGCCCGACGGGTCAGCCCCAGCATTTT
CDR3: CASSPTGQPQHF

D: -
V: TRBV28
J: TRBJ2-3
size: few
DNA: TGTGCCAGCACCTCAGGGGGGGCTGGGGATACGCAGTATTTT
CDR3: CASTSGGAGDTQYF

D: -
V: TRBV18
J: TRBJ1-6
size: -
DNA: TGTGCCAGCTCACCACCCTCCTATAATTCACCCCTCCACTTT
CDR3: CASSPPSYNSPLHF

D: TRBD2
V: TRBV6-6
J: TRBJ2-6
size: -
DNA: TGTGCCAGCACCCATAGCGGGGCTGGGGCCAACGTCCTGACTTTC
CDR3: CASTHSGAGANVLTF

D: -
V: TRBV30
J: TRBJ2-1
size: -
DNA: TGTGCCTGGAGTAAGGGTAAGACTGAGCAGTTCTTC
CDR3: CAWSKGKTEQFF

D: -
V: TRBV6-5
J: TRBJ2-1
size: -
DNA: TGTGCCAGCAGTTACGAGGGTAGTCAATACAATGAGCAGTTCTTC
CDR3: CASSYEGSQYNEQFF

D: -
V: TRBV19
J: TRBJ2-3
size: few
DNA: TGTGCCAGTAGTTCTGGAGATACGCAGTATTTT
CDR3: CASSSGDTQYF

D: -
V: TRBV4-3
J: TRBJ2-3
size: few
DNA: TGCGCCAGCAGCCCAGCAGGGACTAGCACAGATACGCAGTATTTT
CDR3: CASSPAGTSTDTQYF

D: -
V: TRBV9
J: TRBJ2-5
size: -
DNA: TGTGCCAGCAGCGTCTATCCTCAAGAGACCCAGTACTTC
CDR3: CASSVYPQETQYF

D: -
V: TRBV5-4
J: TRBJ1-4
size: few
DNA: TGTGCCAGCAGCTGGGACGGGAATAGGATTGAAAAACTGTTTTTT
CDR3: CASSWDGNRIEKLFF

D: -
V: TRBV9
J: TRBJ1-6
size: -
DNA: TGTGCCAGCAGCGTCGGCTCCCCCGGGACACCCCTCCACTTT
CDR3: CASSVGSPGTPLHF

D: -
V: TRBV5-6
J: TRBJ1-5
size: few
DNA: TGTGCCAGCATAAAAGGGCTGGCCCAGCCCCAGCATTTT
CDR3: CASIKGLAQPQHF

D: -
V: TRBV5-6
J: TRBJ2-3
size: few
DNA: TGTGCCAGCAGCGTGGGAACGGACGCTAGCACAGATACGCAGTATTTT
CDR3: CASSVGTDASTDTQYF

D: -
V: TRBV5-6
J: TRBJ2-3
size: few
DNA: TGTGCCAGCAGCTTGCAAAGGGTTAGCACAGATACGCAGTATTTT
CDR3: CASSLQRVSTDTQYF

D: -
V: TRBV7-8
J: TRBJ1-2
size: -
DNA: TGTGCCAGCAGCCGGGACGTGTCGTATGGCTACACCTTC
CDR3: CASSRDVSYGYTF

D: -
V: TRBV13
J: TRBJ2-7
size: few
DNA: TGTGCCAGCAGCTCTCTTTTGGGGGGTTACGAGCAGTACTTC
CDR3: CASSSLLGGYEQYF

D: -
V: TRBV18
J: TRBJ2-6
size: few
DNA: TGTGCCAGCTCTAACAATCCGGGGGCTGGGGCCAACGTCCTGACTTTC
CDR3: CASSNNPGAGANVLTF

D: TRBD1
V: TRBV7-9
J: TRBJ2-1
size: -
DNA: TGTGCCAGCAGCCGGATGGACAGGGAGACGGACAATGAGCAGTTCTTC
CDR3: CASSRMDRETDNEQFF

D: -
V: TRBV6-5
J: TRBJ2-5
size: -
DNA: TGTGCCAGCAGCCAGCCTAAAGAGACCCAGTACTTC
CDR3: CASSQPKETQYF

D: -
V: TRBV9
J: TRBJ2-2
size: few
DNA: TGTGCCAGCAGCGTAGTTCCAGGCATGAACACCGGGGAGCTGTTTTTT
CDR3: CASSVVPGMNTGELFF

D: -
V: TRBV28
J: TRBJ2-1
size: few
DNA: TGTGCCAGCAGTCCCAGACTCGCTAGCGACGAGCAGTTCTTC
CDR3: CASSPRLASDEQFF

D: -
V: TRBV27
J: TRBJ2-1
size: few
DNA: TGTGCCAGCAGTTTGACGGAGAGCTCCTACAATGAGCAGTTCTTC
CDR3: CASSLTESSYNEQFF

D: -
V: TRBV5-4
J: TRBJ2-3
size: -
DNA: TGTGCCAGCAGCTTGCTAGATGGGTCGAGCACAGATACGCAGTATTTT
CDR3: CASSLLDGSSTDTQYF

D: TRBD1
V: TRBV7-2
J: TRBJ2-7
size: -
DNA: TGTGCCAGCAGCTTAACAGGGGTGGACACCTACGAGCAGTACTTC
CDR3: CASSLTGVDTYEQYF

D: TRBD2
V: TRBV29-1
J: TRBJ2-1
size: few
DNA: TGCAGCGGGACTAGCGCTACATACAATGAGCAGTTCTTC
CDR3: CSGTSATYNEQFF

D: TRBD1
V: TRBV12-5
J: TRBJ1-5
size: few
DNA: TGTGCTAGTGGTTTACAGGGGGCGGCTCAGCCCCAGCATTTT
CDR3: CASGLQGAAQPQHF

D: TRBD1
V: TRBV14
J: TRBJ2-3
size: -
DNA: TGTGCCAGCAGCTTCGGACAGGGCACAGATACGCAGTATTTT
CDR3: CASSFGQGTDTQYF

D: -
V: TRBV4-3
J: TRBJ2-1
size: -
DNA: TGCGCCAGCAGCCAAAAAACGGGACCCACTGGGCCAGATGAGCAGTTCTTC
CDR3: CASSQKTGPTGPDEQFF

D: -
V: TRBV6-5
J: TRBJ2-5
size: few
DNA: TGTGCCAGCAGTTACAACACCCAAGGGCGGACCCAGTACTTC
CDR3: CASSYNTQGRTQYF

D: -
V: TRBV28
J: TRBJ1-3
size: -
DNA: TGTGCCAGCACAACTGGAAACACCATATATTTT
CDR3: CASTTGNTIYF

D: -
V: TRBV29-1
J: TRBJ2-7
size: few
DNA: TGCAGCGTTGTGGACACGAGCTCCTACGAGCAGTACTTC
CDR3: CSVVDTSSYEQYF

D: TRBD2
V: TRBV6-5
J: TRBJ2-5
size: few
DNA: TGTGCCAGCAGTTACCGGGGACTAGCCTTGGAGACCCAGTACTTC
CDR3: CASSYRGLALETQYF